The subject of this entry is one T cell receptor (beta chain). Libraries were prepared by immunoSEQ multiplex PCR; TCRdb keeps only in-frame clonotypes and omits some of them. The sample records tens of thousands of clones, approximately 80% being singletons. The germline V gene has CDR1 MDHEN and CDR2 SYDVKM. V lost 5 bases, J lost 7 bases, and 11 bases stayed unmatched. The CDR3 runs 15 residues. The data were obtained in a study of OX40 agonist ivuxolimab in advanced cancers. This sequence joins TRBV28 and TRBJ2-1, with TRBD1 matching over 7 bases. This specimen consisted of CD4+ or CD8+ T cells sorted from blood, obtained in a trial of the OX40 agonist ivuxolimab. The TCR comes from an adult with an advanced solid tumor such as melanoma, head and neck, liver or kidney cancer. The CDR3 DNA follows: TGTGCCAGCAGTCTCCGGGACAGACAATGGAATGAGCAGTTCTTC. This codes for CASSLRDRQWNEQFF.